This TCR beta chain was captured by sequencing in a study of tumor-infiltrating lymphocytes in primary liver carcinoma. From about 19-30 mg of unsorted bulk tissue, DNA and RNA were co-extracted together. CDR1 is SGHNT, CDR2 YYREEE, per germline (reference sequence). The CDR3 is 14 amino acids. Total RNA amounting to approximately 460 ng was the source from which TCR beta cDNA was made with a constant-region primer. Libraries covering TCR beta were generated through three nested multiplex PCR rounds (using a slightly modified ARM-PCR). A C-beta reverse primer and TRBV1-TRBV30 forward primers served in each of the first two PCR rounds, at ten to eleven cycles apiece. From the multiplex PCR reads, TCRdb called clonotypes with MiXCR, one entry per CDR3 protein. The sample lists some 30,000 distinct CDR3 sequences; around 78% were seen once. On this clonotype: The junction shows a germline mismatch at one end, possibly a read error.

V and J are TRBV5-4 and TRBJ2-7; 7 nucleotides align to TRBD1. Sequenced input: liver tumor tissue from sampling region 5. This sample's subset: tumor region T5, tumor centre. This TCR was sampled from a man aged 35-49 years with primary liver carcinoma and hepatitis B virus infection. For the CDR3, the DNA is TGTGCCATCAGCTTCCCAGGGGGCTCCTACGAGCAGTACTTC. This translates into CAISFPGGSYEQYF.